These T cell receptor beta chains were read from a single sample in a study of cytomegalovirus exposure and HLA in healthy donors. Measured with immunoSEQ multiplex PCR; TCRdb has only the in-frame clones, and not every one. The sample yields 85,000 to 130,000 clones, around three quarters seen once. The sample was PBMCs. Source of these receptors: a female donor in good health and CMV-seropositive. Each CDR3 is given with its conserved first and last residue. Each record gives: V gene, D gene, clone size, J gene, CDR3 DNA, CDR3 protein. D genes are given only for firm matches. Clone size is stated in some rows and not others, as once, few, many or a class when expanded.

TRBV25-1	TRBD1	.	TRBJ1-4	TGTGCCAGCAGTCCTACAGGGGCGTATAGTGAAAAACTGTTTTTT	CASSPTGAYSEKLFF
TRBV5-1	TRBD2	.	TRBJ2-7	TGCGCCAGCAGCTTGGATCTGACGGGACAGAAGGGACTAGCGGACTCCTACGAGCAGTACTTC	CASSLDLTGQKGLADSYEQYF
TRBV7-6	.	.	TRBJ2-7	TGTGCCAGCAGCTTAGGTCCAGCGGAAGCCTACGAGCAGTACTTC	CASSLGPAEAYEQYF
TRBV4-2	TRBD2	.	TRBJ2-5	TGTGCCAGCAGCAAACCGCTCGCGGGGGAAGAGACCCAGTACTTC	CASSKPLAGEETQYF
TRBV19	TRBD1	few	TRBJ1-2	TGTGCCAGTAGTTCTCGGGACAGAACCCACTATGGCTACACCTTC	CASSSRDRTHYGYTF
TRBV29-1	.	few	TRBJ1-5	TGCAGCGTTGTGGAGGGAAATCAGCCCCAGCATTTT	CSVVEGNQPQHF
TRBV5-5	TRBD2	.	TRBJ2-7	TGTGCCAGCACCCCTCAGCGGGGGATTAGCACCTACGAGCAGTACTTC	CASTPQRGISTYEQYF
TRBV9	TRBD1	.	TRBJ2-7	TGTGCCAGCAGCGTAGGGGACAGGAGCCACGAGCAGTACTTC	CASSVGDRSHEQYF
TRBV5-1	TRBD1	.	TRBJ1-2	TGCGCCAGCAGCTTGACGGGACAGGGGGTAGCTGCGGGGGGCTACACCTTC	CASSLTGQGVAAGGYTF
TRBV7-2	.	.	TRBJ1-2	TGTGCCAGCAGCTTAGGAGGGGGCTATGGCTACACCTTC	CASSLGGGYGYTF
TRBV30	TRBD2	.	TRBJ2-3	TGTGCCTGGAGTGTTAGCGGGAAGATGGATACGCAGTATTTT	CAWSVSGKMDTQYF
TRBV10-2	.	.	TRBJ2-7	TGCGCCAGCAGTATTTTTACCGGGACTGGCTCCTACGAGCAGTACTTC	CASSIFTGTGSYEQYF
TRBV7-9	TRBD1	.	TRBJ1-2	TGTGCCAGCAGCGCATCCGGGACAGGGGGCTATGGCTACACCTTC	CASSASGTGGYGYTF
TRBV15	.	.	TRBJ1-1	TGTGCCACCAGCAGCCCTACCCTCACTGAAGCTTTCTTT	CATSSPTLTEAFF
TRBV19	TRBD1	.	TRBJ1-1	TGTGCCAGTAGTACCCGACAGGGGAACACTGAAGCTTTCTTT	CASSTRQGNTEAFF
TRBV27	.	.	TRBJ2-7	TGTGCCAGCAGTTACAGAACCTCCTACGAGCAGTACTTC	CASSYRTSYEQYF
TRBV5-1	TRBD1	.	TRBJ1-5	TGCGCCAGCAGCTTGGGGACAGGATCCTATAGCAATCAGCCCCAGCATTTT	CASSLGTGSYSNQPQHF
TRBV19	.	.	TRBJ2-2	TGTGCCAGTACCCAGCCTAGGGGGAGATCCGGGGAGCTGTTTTTT	CASTQPRGRSGELFF
TRBV7-9	.	.	TRBJ2-2	TGTGCCAGCAGCTTAAGGGGCCCGGGAGAGACCGGGGAGCTGTTTTTT	CASSLRGPGETGELFF
TRBV29-1	.	.	TRBJ1-2	TGCAGCGTTGAAGATACCAGGGATTATGGCTACACCTTC	CSVEDTRDYGYTF
TRBV25-1	.	.	TRBJ2-5	TGTGCCAGCAGGAGGGCGGAATTGAAACAAGAGACCCAGTACTTC	CASRRAELKQETQYF
TRBV14	TRBD1	.	TRBJ1-5	TGTGCCAGCAGCCAAGGACAGGGGGTCAATCAGCCCCAGCATTTT	CASSQGQGVNQPQHF
TRBV11-2	TRBD2	.	TRBJ2-3	TGTGCCAGCAGCTCGCGGGCTAGCGGGGGACGGATGACAGATACGCAGTATTTT	CASSSRASGGRMTDTQYF
TRBV27	TRBD1	.	TRBJ1-4	TGTGCCAGCAAAAATACAGGGGGGGGAGAAAAACTGTTTTTT	CASKNTGGGEKLFF
TRBV4-3	TRBD2	.	TRBJ2-5	TGCGCCAGCAGCCCTCTGACTAGCGGGGGGGCACAAGAGACCCAGTACTTC	CASSPLTSGGAQETQYF
TRBV19	.	few	TRBJ2-7	TGTGCCAGTGCCGGGATTGGACCCTACGAGCAGTACTTC	CASAGIGPYEQYF
TRBV18	TRBD1	.	TRBJ2-6	TGTGCCAGCTCACCACTAGGACAGGGCTTCTCTGGGGCCAACGGCCTGACTTTC	CASSPLGQGFSGANGLTF